The 9 T cell receptor beta chains reported below all come from one sample, sequenced in a study of blood T cells in healthy people across ages. Next came a second PCR, run for roughly 6 to 11 cycles, which used a sample-barcoded 5' primer along with a J-beta primer mix. MiXCR, run by TCRdb on the 5' RACE reads, gives a single entry per CDR3 protein. The sample carries about 800,000 distinct CDR3 sequences, roughly 50% recorded once. The sequenced sample was blood. All receptors come from a man aged 25 to 40 in good health.

This rearrangement joins TRBV20-1 to TRBJ2-5; D tentatively reads TRBD1 or TRBD2 (5 bases each). V lost 1 base and J lost 8, with 11 bases in between. The germline gives CDR1 DFQATT, CDR2 SNEGSKA (reference sequence). This CDR3 spans 12 amino acids. Written as DNA, the CDR3 is TGCAGTGCTAGAGTTGGGTGGGACACCCAGTACTTC. It codes for CSARVGWDTQYF.

This clonotype was counted once. The chain has TRBV9 and TRBJ2-3, with D possibly called TRBD1 or TRBD2 (6 bases each). Germline CDR1 reads SGDLS; CDR2 reads YYNGEE. Deletions cut 3 bases from V and 2 bases from J, with 13 bases between. This CDR3 comprises 15 residues. CDR3 region: CASSAVGGTTDTQYF. The CDR3, as DNA: TGTGCCAGCAGCGCCGTAGGGGGGACCACAGATACGCAGTATTTT. Filled out from reference TRBV9 and TRBJ2-3, the complete variable domain reads DSGVTQTPKHLITATGQRVTLRCSPRSGDLSVYWYQQSLDQGLQFLIQYYNGEERAKGNILERFSAQQFPDLHSELNLSSLELGDSALYFCASSAVGGTTDTQYFGPGTRLTVL.

The chain links TRBV7-9 to TRBJ2-3; no clear D gene. There are 14 residues in the CDR3. Per the germline V gene, CDR1 is SEHNR and CDR2 is FQNEAQ (reference sequence). The germline V and J ends were trimmed by 4 bases and 2 bases, with 10 bases remaining between them. CDR3 nucleotides: TGTGCCAGCAGCTCGACGTCGATCACAGATACGCAGTATTTT. Translated, it gives CASSSTSITDTQYF.

This clonotype was seen once. This chain connects TRBV10-1 to TRBJ2-1; D is unclear. The CDR3 has 15 residues. CDR1 and CDR2 (germline): WNHNN, SYGVQD (reference sequence). V lost 2 bases, J lost 8 bases, and 16 bases lay in between. CDR3 bases: TGCGCCAGCAGTGAGGGGCGGCTAGTGGTGGATGAGCAGTTCTTC. This sequence encodes CASSEGRLVVDEQFF.

This clonotype was found many times. The chain carries TRBV7-9 and TRBJ2-3; 7 bases agree with TRBD1. J was trimmed by 1 base and V by 5 bases; bases with no gene match: 6. The germline V gene encodes CDR1 SEHNR and CDR2 FQNEAQ (reference sequence). The CDR3 totals 15 residues. The CDR3 spells CASSPRGQRTDTQYF. The CDR3 bases are TGTGCCAGCAGCCCACGGGGACAGCGCACAGATACGCAGTATTTT.

V and J are TRBV6-1 and TRBJ1-2; 9 nucleotides line up with TRBD1. Germline-derived CDR1 and CDR2 are MNHNS and SASEGT. After removal of 3 bases from V and 8 bases from J, the junction contained 10 bases not matched to a gene. The CDR3 consists of 15 residues. The CDR3 loop is CASSDWDRVTGGYTF. The CDR3 bases are TGTGCCAGCAGTGACTGGGACAGGGTGACGGGAGGCTACACCTTC.

The chain carries TRBV5-1 and TRBJ2-5, with 7 bases lining up with TRBD1. With V trimmed by 5 bases and J by 4 bases, 11 bases remained unmatched. The CDR3 is made up of 15 amino acids. Germline V gene sequence: CDR1 SGHRS, CDR2 YFSETQ. CDR3 sequence reads: CASSRATGTGETQYF. The CDR3 nucleotides read TGCGCCAGCAGTCGCGCGACAGGGACGGGAGAGACCCAGTACTTC. Variable domain in full (rest from reference TRBV5-1 and TRBJ2-5): KAGVTQTPRYLIKTRGQQVTLSCSPISGHRSVSWYQQTPGQGLQFLFEYFSETQRNKGNFPGRFSGRQFSNSRSEMNVSTLELGDSALYLCASSRATGTGETQYFGPGTRLLVL.

CDR3 region: CATGGGWSTDTQYF. CDR3 DNA sequence: TGTGCCACCGGGGGAGGGTGGAGCACAGATACGCAGTATTTT. This chain connects TRBV27 to TRBJ2-3, with TRBD2 identical over 7 bases. This CDR3 contains 14 residues. Germline CDR1 reads MNHEY; CDR2 reads SMNVEV (reference sequence). V gave up 10 bases and J gave up 0 bases; unmatched junction bases: 7.

This chain joins TRBV20-1 and TRBJ2-3; the D gene is possibly TRBD2 (6 bases). Germline V gene data show CDR1 as DFQATT and CDR2 as SNEGSKA (reference sequence). The V end was cut by 1 base, the J end by 3 bases, with 11 bases between. The CDR3 is 14 amino acids. For the CDR3, the DNA is TGCAGTGCTAGAGGGGAGCGGGCTACAGATACGCAGTATTTT. It yields the protein CSARGERATDTQYF.